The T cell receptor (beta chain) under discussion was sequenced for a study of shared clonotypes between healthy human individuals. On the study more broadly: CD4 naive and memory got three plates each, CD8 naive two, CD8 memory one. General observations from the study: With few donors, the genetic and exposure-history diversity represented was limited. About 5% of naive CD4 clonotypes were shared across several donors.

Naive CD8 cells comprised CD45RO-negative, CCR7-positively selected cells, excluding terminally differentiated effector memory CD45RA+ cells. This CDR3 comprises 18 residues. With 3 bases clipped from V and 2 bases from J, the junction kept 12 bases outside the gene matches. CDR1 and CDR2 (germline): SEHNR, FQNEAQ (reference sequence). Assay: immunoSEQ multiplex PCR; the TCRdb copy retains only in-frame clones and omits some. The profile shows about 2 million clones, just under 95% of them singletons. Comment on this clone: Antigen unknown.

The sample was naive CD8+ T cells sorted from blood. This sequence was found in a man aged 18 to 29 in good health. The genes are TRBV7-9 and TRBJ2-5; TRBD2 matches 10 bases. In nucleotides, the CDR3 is TGTGCCAGCAGCTTCGGGCTAGCGGGGGCCCACCAACAAGAGACCCAGTACTTC. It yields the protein CASSFGLAGAHQQETQYF.